These 25 T cell receptor beta chains were all obtained from the same sample, sequenced in a study of human T cells and chemical hapten exposure. Each CDR3 protein gets one entry after TCRdb re-called the 5' RACE reads with MiXCR. The table shows around 100,000 distinct CDR3 sequences, with more than 15% occurring only once. The study extracted total RNA from unfractionated whole blood. The receptors derive from a human donor in good health.

This chain uses TRBV6-2 or TRBV6-3 with TRBJ2-5; D unclear. This CDR3 region has 14 residues. Germline CDR1 and CDR2: MNHEY and SVGEGT. The V end was cut by 2 bases, the J end by 9 bases, with 16 bases between. CDR3 coding DNA: TGTGCCAGCAGTTACCCAGGACCGAGGATGGCCCAGTACTTC. Translating it yields CASSYPGPRMAQYF.

This clonotype was picked up one time. The CDR3 region is CASSINTGRNEKLFF. CDR3 DNA: TGTGCCAGCAGCATAAACACAGGCAGGAATGAAAAACTGTTTTTT. The gene calls are TRBV6-1 and TRBJ1-4; D perhaps matches TRBD1 (5 bases). Germline CDR1 is MNHNS and CDR2 is SASEGT. This CDR3 comprises 15 residues. V lost 6 bases to trimming and J lost 5 bases, with 16 bases between them.

The gene calls are TRBV3-1 and TRBJ2-7; D is perhaps TRBD1 (6 bases). With 0 bases removed from V and 2 bases from J, the gap between germline ends came to 23 bases. Germline assignment: CDR1 LGHDT and CDR2 YNNKEL (reference sequence). The CDR3 sequence is 19 residues long. This chain's CDR3 is CASSQDYRRVGGPAYEQYF. The CDR3 region has the DNA TGTGCCAGCAGCCAAGACTATCGCAGGGTAGGGGGTCCGGCCTACGAGCAGTACTTC.

This clonotype was detected only once. This rearrangement joins TRBV4-1 to TRBJ2-1, with 14 nucleotides matching TRBD2. CDR3 size: 20 residues. With 2 bases clipped from V and 3 bases from J, the junction kept 12 bases outside the gene matches. Germline assignment: CDR1 MGHRA and CDR2 YSYEKL. DNA of the CDR3: TGCGCCAGCAGCCAATGGCCCGGGACTAGCGGGAGCGCCCTCTACAATGAGCAGTTCTTC. Translation: CASSQWPGTSGSALYNEQFF.

In this sample, this clonotype turned up a few times. This rearrangement joins TRBV20-1 to TRBJ2-7; 7 bases are shared with TRBD1. The CDR3 loop spans 15 amino acids. The J segment lost 7 bases and the V segment lost 3 bases, leaving 15 bases of the junction unmatched. Germline CDR1 DFQATT, CDR2 SNEGSKA (reference sequence). CDR3 loop: CSASPNRGSSGEQYF. In DNA form, the CDR3 reads TGCAGTGCTAGTCCCAACAGGGGATCCTCAGGGGAGCAGTACTTC.

The rearrangement uses TRBV20-1 and TRBJ1-5; D is undetermined. The V end lost 7 bases, the J end lost 0 bases, and 10 bases lay between the germline ends. In germline, CDR1 is DFQATT, CDR2 SNEGSKA (reference sequence). The CDR3 sequence is 13 residues long. Written as DNA, the CDR3 is TGCAGTGTTCCCGGGCATAGCAATCAGCCCCAGCATTTT. It translates to CSVPGHSNQPQHF.

This clonotype was counted between two and nine times. A read error is likely, as this CDR3 ends without the conserved phenylalanine or tryptophan. No DNA is shown, since the ends of the CDR3 on it are uncertain; the CDR3 is the one TCRdb lists. The chain is built from TRBV6-5 and TRBJ2-5; no DNA check was done on the table's D call, TRBD2. Germline CDR1 is MNHEY and CDR2 is SVGAGI. The CDR3 adds up to 11 amino acids, both ends counted. CDR3 protein: CANRLLAGPQI.

This clonotype was detected only a few times. The chain has TRBV2 and TRBJ2-3; unclear D gene. V was cut by 5 bases and J by 2 bases, with 8 bases left in between. Germline-derived CDR1 and CDR2 are SNHLY and FYNNEI. This CDR3 has 13 residues. The CDR3 protein is CASSHRNTDTQYF. CDR3 nucleotide sequence: TGTGCCAGCAGTCATCGGAACACAGATACGCAGTATTTT.

This clonotype turned up a few times. The rearrangement joins TRBV27 to TRBJ2-3; a possible D gene is TRBD1 (6 bases). Trimming shortened V by 5 bases and J by 7 bases, and 19 bases separated the two germline ends. The CDR3 has 15 residues. CDR1 is MNHEY, CDR2 SMNVEV, per germline (reference sequence). Here the CDR3 reads CASSLHRAQTNTQYF. The CDR3 DNA reads TGTGCCAGCAGTCTACACAGGGCGCAAACCAATACGCAGTATTTT.

The table lists this clonotype with a few counts. This rearrangement joins TRBV14 to TRBJ2-7; D ambiguous. Trimming stripped 0 bases from V and 0 bases from J, with 9 bases between. Per germline, CDR1 SGHDN and CDR2 FVKESK. The CDR3 is 15 amino acids. CDR3 sequence reads: CASSQEAGSSYEQYF. DNA of the CDR3: TGTGCCAGCAGCCAAGAGGCAGGCAGCTCCTACGAGCAGTACTTC.

This clonotype was counted many times. The chain links TRBV20-1 to TRBJ2-3, with D perhaps TRBD1 (6 bases). The V end lost 5 bases, the J end lost 4 bases, and 19 bases lay between the germline ends. The CDR3 is 15 amino acids. CDR1 DFQATT and CDR2 SNEGSKA come from the germline V gene (reference sequence). As DNA, the CDR3 is TGCAGTGCTGGACAGACTAACTCTCTTGCAGATACGCAGTATTTT. This gives the protein CSAGQTNSLADTQYF.

The sample holds a few counts of this clonotype. J is TRBJ2-3 and V is TRBV9; D might be TRBD2 (6 bases). Deletions cut 3 bases from V and 2 bases from J, with 16 bases between. In germline, CDR1 is SGDLS, CDR2 YYNGEE. The CDR3 is made up of 16 amino acids. The CDR3 DNA sequence: TGTGCCAGCAGCGAGGGACTTGTGTCGAACACAGATACGCAGTATTTT. Amino acid sequence: CASSEGLVSNTDTQYF.

This clonotype occurred a few times. The CDR3 nucleotides read TGCAGTGCTACACACCTCTTGGGGTTCGCTGGAAACACCATATATTTT. Translated: CSATHLLGFAGNTIYF. The genes are TRBV20-1 and TRBJ1-3; D uncertain. Germline-derived CDR1 and CDR2 are DFQATT and SNEGSKA (reference sequence). V was clipped by 4 bases and J by 2 bases, with 18 bases between them. This CDR3 region has 16 residues.

This chain joins TRBV2 and TRBJ1-2; D unclear. This CDR3 is built from 11 residues. The germline V gene encodes CDR1 SNHLY and CDR2 FYNNEI. Trimming took 8 bases from V and 5 from J, leaving 9 bases between them. CDR3 bases: TGTGCCAGCGATTTGAGTTATGGCTACACCTTC. Its translation: CASDLSYGYTF.

The J gene is TRBJ1-3, the V gene TRBV6-6, with D possibly being TRBD1 (5 bases). Per the germline V gene, CDR1 is MNHNY and CDR2 is SVGAGI (reference sequence). The CDR3 runs 13 residues. V was pared by 5 bases and J by 7 bases, with 12 bases between. This CDR3 reads CASSGGVANTIYF. The CDR3 DNA sequence: TGTGCCAGCAGTGGGGGGGTAGCGAACACCATATATTTT.

This chain uses TRBV28 with TRBJ1-5; 8 bases align to TRBD1. V shed 6 bases and J 2 bases; nucleotides not matched to a gene: 15. The CDR3 totals 18 residues. Germline V gene sequence: CDR1 MDHEN, CDR2 SYDVKM. The CDR3 protein is CASSGQPDRVKGNQPQHF. The CDR3 region has the DNA TGTGCCAGCAGCGGACAACCGGACAGGGTGAAGGGCAATCAGCCCCAGCATTTT.

This chain uses TRBV3-1 with TRBJ1-6, with D hard to call. This CDR3 region has 14 residues. V shed 4 bases and J shed 8 bases, with 12 bases lying between them. Germline V gene sequence: CDR1 LGHDT, CDR2 YNNKEL (reference sequence). This CDR3 is CASSPTWSYSPLHF. CDR3 DNA: TGTGCCAGCAGCCCGACTTGGTCCTATTCACCCCTCCACTTT.

J is TRBJ1-2 and V is TRBV28, with 8 bases identical to TRBD1. J lost 4 bases, V lost 6 bases, and 10 bases had no gene match. This CDR3 is built from 15 residues. Germline-derived CDR1 and CDR2 are MDHEN and SYDVKM. The CDR3 DNA reads TGTGCCAGCAGAGCCCCGACAGGGGTGGCCTATGGCTACACCTTC. It yields the protein CASRAPTGVAYGYTF.

The V gene is TRBV27, the J gene TRBJ1-5; 9 bases are a match to TRBD1. With 4 bases clipped from V and 9 bases from J, the junction kept 7 bases outside the gene matches. Germline assignment: CDR1 MNHEY and CDR2 SMNVEV (reference sequence). This CDR3 is 14 amino acids long. The CDR3 loop reads CASSSGQGLRPQHF. The CDR3 DNA is TGTGCCAGCAGTTCGGGACAGGGCCTAAGGCCCCAGCATTTT.

This clonotype was observed a handful of times. The chain carries TRBV20-1 and TRBJ2-7; D is perhaps TRBD1 (5 bases). Germline V gives CDR1 DFQATT, CDR2 SNEGSKA (reference sequence). The CDR3 totals 15 residues. Trimming cost V 2 bases and J 5 bases, with 19 bases left between them. CDR3 DNA: TGCAGTGCTAGATTGGCCTATCAGGGTAGTAACGAGCAGTACTTC. Translated: CSARLAYQGSNEQYF.

This clonotype was counted many times. The J gene is TRBJ1-1, the V gene TRBV28; TRBD1 is a possible D gene (6 bases). The V gene lost 5 bases and the J gene lost 0 bases, with 13 bases spanning the gap. Germline assignment: CDR1 MDHEN and CDR2 SYDVKM. The CDR3 length is 15 residues. CDR3 sequence: CASSPQGSLNTEAFF. The CDR3 coding sequence is TGTGCCAGCAGTCCACAGGGATCGTTGAACACTGAAGCTTTCTTT.

The chain links TRBV28 to TRBJ2-7, with D possibly being TRBD2 (6 bases). Germline lookup yields CDR1 MDHEN and CDR2 SYDVKM. CDR3 size: 14 residues. The ends were cut back, 10 bases at V and 0 bases at J, with 16 bases in the middle. The CDR3 sequence is CATIFGGNSYEQYF. As DNA, the CDR3 is TGTGCCACCATATTTGGGGGGAACTCCTACGAGCAGTACTTC.

This clonotype showed up just a few times. The V and J genes are TRBV7-9 and TRBJ2-1; 10 bases match TRBD2. The length of the CDR3 is 14 residues. The V and J ends lost 5 bases and 8 bases, in that order; junction bases with no gene match: 6. Germline-derived CDR1 and CDR2 are SEHNR and FQNEAQ (reference sequence). CDR3 amino acids: CASSLRTSGDEQFF. In nucleotides, the CDR3 is TGTGCCAGCAGCCTTAGGACTAGCGGCGATGAGCAGTTCTTC.

This clonotype was seen only a few times. This rearrangement joins TRBV27 to TRBJ1-1; D possibly corresponds to TRBD1 (5 bases). Trimming cost V 4 bases and J 7 bases, with 19 bases left between them. The germline V gene encodes CDR1 MNHEY and CDR2 SMNVEV (reference sequence). The CDR3 contains 15 residues. The CDR3 DNA sequence: TGTGCCAGCAGTTCATACCGGGACGGGAGTTTTGAAGCTTTCTTT. Amino acids: CASSSYRDGSFEAFF.

The chain has TRBV11-2 and TRBJ2-1; TRBD1 or TRBD2 may be the D gene (5 bases each). There are 14 residues in the CDR3. The V gene's germline CDR1 is SGHAT and CDR2 FQNNGV. Trimming left V 5 bases short and J 9 bases short, with 17 bases between. CDR3 DNA: TGTGCCAGCAGCCCCTGGGACGCTTCCGGTGAGCAGTTCTTC. Its translation: CASSPWDASGEQFF.